These 29 T cell receptor beta chains share one sample of origin, sequenced in a study of radiotherapy plus CTLA-4 blockade in lung cancer. TCRdb's table, derived via immunoSEQ multiplex PCR, lists solely in-frame clones and lacks some. The sample lists about 43,000 clones; roughly 67% were seen once. Source: peripheral blood, taken from a patient treated with radiotherapy plus ipilimumab. Receptor source: a human donor with non-small cell lung cancer who had a partial response to radiotherapy plus ipilimumab.

This clone was observed a single time. The rearrangement uses TRBV9 and TRBJ1-2, with a tentative D call TRBD1 (5 bases). With 3 bases removed from V and 2 bases from J, the gap between germline ends came to 11 bases. Germline V gene data show CDR1 as SGDLS and CDR2 as YYNGEE. This CDR3 spans 14 amino acids. CDR3 nucleotide sequence: TGTGCCAGCAGCGGAGACAGCTTAAACTATGGCTACACCTTC. Encoded protein: CASSGDSLNYGYTF.

This clone has more than one count but fewer than ten. J is TRBJ2-7 and V is TRBV19; 12 bases are shared with TRBD1. The germline V gene has CDR1 LNHDA and CDR2 SQIVND (reference sequence). V trimming: 10 bases; J trimming: 6 bases; junction bases outside the gene matches: 7. The CDR3 sequence is 13 residues long. The CDR3 sequence is CATKGQGASEQYF. For the CDR3, the DNA is TGTGCCACAAAGGGACAGGGGGCAAGCGAGCAGTACTTC.

The V call is TRBV5-1, the J call TRBJ1-6; a weak D match, TRBD1 (6 bases). The CDR3 spans 20 residues. CDR1 and CDR2 from the germline V gene are SGHRS and YFSETQ. Trimming cost V 0 bases and J 4 bases, with 23 bases left between them. This chain's CDR3 is CASSLAGSLGHRIYNSPLHF. As DNA, the CDR3 is TGCGCCAGCAGCTTGGCCGGAAGTCTGGGACACAGGATTTATAATTCACCCCTCCACTTT. The whole variable domain, filled in from reference TRBV5-1 and TRBJ1-6, reads KAGVTQTPRYLIKTRGQQVTLSCSPISGHRSVSWYQQTPGQGLQFLFEYFSETQRNKGNFPGRFSGRQFSNSRSEMNVSTLELGDSALYLCASSLAGSLGHRIYNSPLHFGNGTRLTVT.

V gene TRBV6-1 combines with J gene TRBJ2-1; no clear D gene. The length of the CDR3 is 12 residues. Germline V gene sequence: CDR1 MNHNS, CDR2 SASEGT. Trimming cost V 7 bases and J 0 bases, with 4 bases left between them. For the CDR3, the DNA is TGTGCCAGCACTTTCTCCTACAATGAGCAGTTCTTC. The encoded protein is CASTFSYNEQFF.

V and J are TRBV18 and TRBJ1-4, with TRBD1 matching over 10 bases. Germline CDR1 and CDR2: KGHSH and LQKENI. The CDR3 has 15 residues. V trimming: 3 bases; J trimming: 8 bases; junction bases outside the gene matches: 6. CDR3 in DNA: TGTGCCAGCTCACCGACAGGGGGCAATAAGGAAAAACTGTTTTTT. It yields the protein CASSPTGGNKEKLFF.

This clone was detected a few times. V and J are TRBV5-8 and TRBJ1-1, with TRBD1 identical over 8 bases. Looked up from germline, CDR1 is SGHTS and CDR2 is YDEGEE. The trim removed 0 bases at V and 0 bases at J, leaving 1 base unmatched. The CDR3 runs 15 residues. CDR3 region: CASSLGQGMNTEAFF. CDR3 in DNA: TGTGCCAGCAGCTTGGGACAGGGGATGAACACTGAAGCTTTCTTT.

The chain carries TRBV9 and TRBJ2-5, with 10 bases matching TRBD2. Germline V gene lookup returns CDR1 SGDLS and CDR2 YYNGEE. J gave up 3 bases and V 3 bases, and 2 bases lay outside the gene matches. CDR3 length: 14 residues. The CDR3 DNA is TGTGCCAGCAGCGGCGGACTAGCGGAAGAGACCCAGTACTTC. It codes for CASSGGLAEETQYF. Full variable domain (missing parts from reference TRBV9 and TRBJ2-5): DSGVTQTPKHLITATGQRVTLRCSPRSGDLSVYWYQQSLDQGLQFLIQYYNGEERAKGNILERFSAQQFPDLHSELNLSSLELGDSALYFCASSGGLAEETQYFGPGTRLLVL.

This clone has just a few counts. This sequence joins TRBV9 and TRBJ1-2; maybe TRBD1 (6 bases). This CDR3 contains 15 residues. The V and J ends lost 0 bases and 0 bases respectively, with 9 bases between them. Germline V gene lookup returns CDR1 SGDLS and CDR2 YYNGEE. The CDR3 nucleotides read TGTGCCAGCAGCGTAGGCGGACAGTCTAACTATGGCTACACCTTC. It specifies CASSVGGQSNYGYTF.

The chain carries TRBV19 and TRBJ1-2; D gene unclear. V lost 5 bases, J lost 4 bases, and 11 bases lay in between. Germline CDR1 is LNHDA and CDR2 is SQIVND (reference sequence). The CDR3 covers 13 residues. The DNA for the CDR3 is TGTGCCAGTAGTTTTCTGGAGACCTATGGCTACACCTTC. Translation: CASSFLETYGYTF.

This clone has only a few counts. This chain links TRBV27 with TRBJ1-2, with 8 positions matching TRBD1. After removal of 2 bases from V and 7 bases from J, the junction contained 3 bases not matched to a gene. This CDR3 spans 13 amino acids. CDR1 is MNHEY and CDR2 is SMNVEV in the germline V gene (reference sequence). The CDR3, as DNA: TGTGCCAGCAGTTTAACAGGGGGTGGTGGCTACACCTTC. Its translation: CASSLTGGGGYTF.

V gene TRBV2 combines with J gene TRBJ2-7; 9 positions match TRBD1. The CDR3 extends over 12 amino acids. From germline, CDR1 is SNHLY and CDR2 FYNNEI. Unmatched junction bases numbered 10, after V lost 9 bases and J lost 10 bases. The CDR3 nucleotides read TGTGCCAGTTCGCCGGACAGGGGAGTCCAGTACTTC. Protein sequence: CASSPDRGVQYF. The full variable domain, completed using reference TRBV2 and TRBJ2-7, is EPEVTQTPSHQVTQMGQEVILRCVPISNHLYFYWYRQILGQKVEFLVSFYNNEISEKSEIFDDQFSVERPDGSNFTLKIRSTKLEDSAMYFCASSPDRGVQYFGPGTRLTVT.

The chain couples TRBV5-4 to TRBJ2-5; possibly TRBD2 for D (6 bases). The CDR3 covers 15 residues. The germline V and J ends were trimmed by 4 bases and 3 bases, with 16 bases remaining between them. Germline-derived CDR1 and CDR2 are SGHNT and YYREEE (reference sequence). The DNA for the CDR3 is TGTGCCAGCAGCATGACTAGTGGGGTCGAAGAGACCCAGTACTTC. Translating it yields CASSMTSGVEETQYF.

This rearrangement joins TRBV4-1 to TRBJ1-2, with TRBD1 matching 10 bases. The CDR3 is 18 amino acids. Trimming took 0 bases from V and 8 from J; bases not matched to a gene: 15. Germline V CDR1 and CDR2: MGHRA, YSYEKL. CDR3 sequence: CASSQDPGQGYDLRGYTF. The CDR3 bases are TGCGCCAGCAGCCAAGATCCGGGACAGGGGTACGATTTGAGGGGCTACACCTTC.

This rearrangement joins TRBV21-1 to TRBJ1-5; the DNA was not compared with TRBD1, the D call given in the table. TRBV21-1 is assigned pseudogene status. CDR3 size: 19 residues. CDR3 residues: CASSKWPLQGKGSNQPQHF. The CDR3 nucleotides read TGTGCCAGCAGCAAATGGCCTCTACAGGGAAAGGGGAGCAATCAGCCCCAGCATTTT.

To note about this clone: This sample also contains other DNA sequences that code for the same CDR3. J is TRBJ1-6 and V is TRBV30; tentatively, D is TRBD1 (5 bases). The V end was cut by 3 bases, the J end by 6 bases, with 9 bases between. The V gene's germline CDR1 is GTSNPN and CDR2 SVGIG (reference sequence). CDR3 size: 13 residues. The CDR3 loop reads CAWRQGLNSPLHF. DNA of the CDR3: TGTGCCTGGAGGCAGGGACTTAATTCACCCCTCCACTTT.

This sequence joins TRBV5-4 and TRBJ1-2; 7 nucleotides align to TRBD1. V dropped 3 bases and J dropped 4; count of bases not matched to a gene: 15. The CDR3 is made up of 17 amino acids. Germline V gene data show CDR1 as SGHNT and CDR2 as YYREEE (reference sequence). The CDR3: CASSSQGGTYEGYGYTF. The CDR3, as DNA: TGTGCCAGCAGCTCTCAGGGGGGAACGTATGAAGGCTATGGCTACACCTTC.

CDR3 region: CASSDSNRGTATEAFF. CDR3 nucleotides: TGTGCCAGCAGTGACTCGAATCGGGGGACAGCCACTGAAGCTTTCTTT. The rearrangement joins TRBV6-4 to TRBJ1-1; 7 bases match TRBD1. Trimming removed 0 bases from V and 4 bases from J; junction bases left unmatched: 8. Looked up from germline, CDR1 is MRHNA and CDR2 is SNTAGT. The CDR3 contains 16 residues.

The sample holds one count of this clone. The chain recombines TRBV5-1 with TRBJ2-7; 12 bases are shared with TRBD1. The CDR3 totals 16 residues. Unmatched junction bases numbered 9, after V lost 3 bases and J lost 5 bases. Germline V gene sequence: CDR1 SGHRS, CDR2 YFSETQ. The CDR3 region has the DNA TGCGCCAGCAGCTCGGGACAGGGGGCGGTGAGAAACGAGCAGTACTTC. This gives the protein CASSSGQGAVRNEQYF.

In its sample, this clone was seen a few times. This sequence joins TRBV7-9 and TRBJ1-1; no firm D call. The CDR3 has 14 residues. Deletions cut 3 bases from V and 0 bases from J, with 8 bases between. Germline assignment: CDR1 SEHNR and CDR2 FQNEAQ (reference sequence). CDR3 in amino acids: CASSLAGVNTEAFF. The CDR3 region has the DNA TGTGCCAGCAGCTTGGCCGGGGTGAACACTGAAGCTTTCTTT.

The V and J genes are TRBV5-1 and TRBJ2-1, with D perhaps matching TRBD1 (6 bases). CDR1 and CDR2 from the germline V gene are SGHRS and YFSETQ. The CDR3 has 14 amino acids. Trimming cost V 2 bases and J 15 bases, with 21 bases left between them. This CDR3 is CASSFEKTRDNVFF. CDR3 DNA: TGCGCCAGCAGCTTTGAAAAGACACGGGACAATGTGTTCTTC.

The chain employs TRBV27 and TRBJ2-1; tentative D call: TRBD1 (5 bases). The CDR3 spans 13 residues. The germline gives CDR1 MNHEY, CDR2 SMNVEV (reference sequence). V was pared by 5 bases and J by 4 bases, with 9 bases between. Here the CDR3 reads CASSLRAYNEQFF. CDR3 bases: TGTGCCAGCAGTCTCAGGGCATACAATGAGCAGTTCTTC.

This clone came up a few times. The chain is built from TRBV27 and TRBJ2-7; 8 nucleotides align to TRBD1. This CDR3 region has 16 residues. Germline V gene data show CDR1 as MNHEY and CDR2 as SMNVEV (reference sequence). Unmatched junction bases numbered 9, after V lost 1 base and J lost 4 bases. The CDR3 is CASSLYDRGRGYEQYF. The CDR3 nucleotides read TGTGCCAGCAGTTTATACGACAGGGGTCGAGGGTACGAGCAGTACTTC.

The chain combines TRBV4-1 with TRBJ2-7; possible D gene TRBD1, 6 bases. The CDR3 spans 15 residues. Germline V gives CDR1 MGHRA, CDR2 YSYEKL. V lost 1 base and J 0 bases, leaving 10 bases between the germline ends. The CDR3 nucleotides read TGCGCCAGCAGCCAAGCCCCGACAGGCTCCTACGAGCAGTACTTC. Protein sequence: CASSQAPTGSYEQYF.

V is TRBV6-1 and J is TRBJ2-7, with D possibly being TRBD2 (6 bases). Trimming took 7 bases from V and 6 from J, leaving 22 bases between them. Looked up from germline, CDR1 is MNHNS and CDR2 is SASEGT. The CDR3 length is 15 residues. Here the CDR3 reads CASTDLGGVLGEQYF. The CDR3 DNA is TGTGCCAGCACCGATCTTGGCGGGGTACTCGGCGAGCAGTACTTC.

The V call is TRBV4-1, the J call TRBJ1-4; D is ambiguous. The CDR3 contains 14 residues. Germline V gene data show CDR1 as MGHRA and CDR2 as YSYEKL. V gave up 2 bases and J gave up 6 bases, with 10 bases separating them. CDR3 sequence (DNA): TGCGCCAGCAGCCAACAGGCGCGGGATGAAAAACTGTTTTTT. It translates to CASSQQARDEKLFF.

The J gene is TRBJ1-2, the V gene TRBV30; D is unclear. Per the germline V gene, CDR1 is GTSNPN and CDR2 is SVGIG (reference sequence). The CDR3 runs 13 residues. With 6 bases removed from V and 8 bases from J, the gap between germline ends came to 19 bases. The CDR3 protein is CACFTWAPGGYTF. The CDR3 coding sequence is TGTGCCTGCTTCACGTGGGCCCCGGGAGGCTACACCTTC.

The J gene is TRBJ2-3, the V gene TRBV5-1, with a possible D match to TRBD2 (5 bases). This CDR3 region has 14 residues. Trimming left V 0 bases short and J 2 bases short, with 7 bases between. Germline V gene sequence: CDR1 SGHRS, CDR2 YFSETQ. DNA of the CDR3: TGCGCCAGCAGCTTGGGGCGGGCCACAGATACGCAGTATTTT. Translated: CASSLGRATDTQYF.

The chain couples TRBV7-9 to TRBJ2-1, with 9 nucleotides matching TRBD2. Unmatched junction bases numbered 12, after V lost 8 bases and J lost 7 bases. This CDR3 comprises 15 residues. Germline assignment: CDR1 SEHNR and CDR2 FQNEAQ (reference sequence). The CDR3, as DNA: TGTGCCAGCGTAAGGGGGGCTAGCGGGACGAATGAGCAGTTCTTC. Translated: CASVRGASGTNEQFF.

The V gene is TRBV10-3, the J gene TRBJ2-1, with TRBD1 matching 9 bases. This CDR3 spans 15 amino acids. CDR1 is ENHRY and CDR2 is SYGVKD in the germline V gene. J was trimmed by 5 bases and V by 5 bases; bases with no gene match: 7. CDR3 DNA: TGTGCCATCAGTCGGGGGACAGGGCCCAACAATGAGCAGTTCTTC. Translation gives CAISRGTGPNNEQFF.